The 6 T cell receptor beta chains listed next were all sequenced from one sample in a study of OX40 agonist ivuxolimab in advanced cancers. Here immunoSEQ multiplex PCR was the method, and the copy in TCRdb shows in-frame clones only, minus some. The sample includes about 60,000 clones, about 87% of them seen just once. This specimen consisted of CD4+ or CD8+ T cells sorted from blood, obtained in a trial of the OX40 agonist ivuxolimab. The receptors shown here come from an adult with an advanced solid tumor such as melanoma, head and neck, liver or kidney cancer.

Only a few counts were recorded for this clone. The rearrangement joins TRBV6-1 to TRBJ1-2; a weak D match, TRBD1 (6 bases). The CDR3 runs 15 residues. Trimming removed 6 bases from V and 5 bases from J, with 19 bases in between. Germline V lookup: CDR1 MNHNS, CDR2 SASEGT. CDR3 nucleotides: TGTGCCAGCAGCCCCCTGTTACAGGGACGATATGGCTACACCTTC. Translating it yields CASSPLLQGRYGYTF.

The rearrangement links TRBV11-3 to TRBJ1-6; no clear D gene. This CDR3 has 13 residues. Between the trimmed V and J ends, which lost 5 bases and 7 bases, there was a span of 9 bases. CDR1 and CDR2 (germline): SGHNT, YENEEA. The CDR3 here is CASSPGGNSPLHF. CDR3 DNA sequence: TGTGCCAGCAGCCCGGGAGGAAATTCACCCCTCCACTTT.

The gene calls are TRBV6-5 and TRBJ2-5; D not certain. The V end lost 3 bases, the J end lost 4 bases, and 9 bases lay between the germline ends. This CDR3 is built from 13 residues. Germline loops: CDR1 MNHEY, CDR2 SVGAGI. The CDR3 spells CASSYPGLETQYF. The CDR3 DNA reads TGTGCCAGCAGTTATCCCGGGCTAGAGACCCAGTACTTC.

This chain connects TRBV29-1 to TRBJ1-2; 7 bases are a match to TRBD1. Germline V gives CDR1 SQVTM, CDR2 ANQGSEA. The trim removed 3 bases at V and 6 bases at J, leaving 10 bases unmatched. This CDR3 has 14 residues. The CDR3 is CSVEVGGWRHGYTF. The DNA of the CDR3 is TGCAGCGTTGAGGTAGGGGGCTGGCGGCATGGCTACACCTTC.

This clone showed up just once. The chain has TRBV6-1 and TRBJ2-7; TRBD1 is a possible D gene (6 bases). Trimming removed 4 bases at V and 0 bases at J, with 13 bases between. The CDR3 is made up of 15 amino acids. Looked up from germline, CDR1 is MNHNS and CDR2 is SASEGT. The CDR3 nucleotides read TGTGCCAGCAGTGTTTCGACAGGCACCTCCTACGAGCAGTACTTC. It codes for CASSVSTGTSYEQYF.

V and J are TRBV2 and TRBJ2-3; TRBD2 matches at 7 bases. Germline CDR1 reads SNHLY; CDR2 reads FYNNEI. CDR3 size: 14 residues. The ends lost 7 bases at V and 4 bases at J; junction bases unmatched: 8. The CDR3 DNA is TGTGCCAGCATGAAACTAGCGAGAGCAGATACGCAGTATTTT. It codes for CASMKLARADTQYF.